These 17 T cell receptor beta chains originate from one sample sequenced in a study of blood T cell repertoires in COVID-19 (TCRdb year 2020). Library generation was performed with the immunoSEQ multiplex PCR assay. TCRdb retrieved this table from immuneACCESS and kept in-frame rearrangements only. Not all clones are present; in checked studies, unresolved V genes account for under half, and no reason is known for the remainder. The sample profile shows some 230,000 clones; roughly 84% of them were found once. 2.9% of the sample belongs to the ten largest clones. Sequencing was done on a sample of peripheral blood. These receptors all stem from a man in his forties or fifties who had recovered from COVID-19.

The rearrangement joins TRBV28 to TRBJ1-5; D remains unclear. Looked up from germline, CDR1 is MDHEN and CDR2 is SYDVKM. Trimming left V 1 base short and J 6 bases short, with 7 bases between. There are 13 residues in the CDR3. CDR3 protein: CASSLYFIQPQHF. The CDR3 region has the DNA TGTGCCAGCAGTTTATATTTCATTCAGCCCCAGCATTTT.

The sample holds a few counts of this clone. This chain joins TRBV15 and TRBJ1-1, with TRBD1 identical over 10 bases. Germline assignment: CDR1 LNHNV and CDR2 YYDKDF (reference sequence). The CDR3 extends over 14 amino acids. V lost 5 bases to trimming and J lost 13 bases; unmatched junction nucleotides: 13. The DNA of the CDR3 is TGTGCCACCAGCGGCCTTGGGACAGGGGCCTCGGGTTTCTTT. Encoded protein: CATSGLGTGASGFF.

The rearrangement links TRBV28 to TRBJ2-3; TRBD2 matches at 9 bases. Looked up from germline, CDR1 is MDHEN and CDR2 is SYDVKM. The CDR3 has 16 residues. V dropped 5 bases and J dropped 2; count of bases not matched to a gene: 8. The CDR3 is CASSPHLAGATDTQYF. CDR3 sequence (DNA): TGTGCCAGCAGTCCCCATTTAGCGGGGGCCACAGATACGCAGTATTTT.

The CDR3 region has the DNA TGCGCCAGCAGCCCACAGGGGGCGATGGGCGAAAAACTGTTTTTT. It encodes CASSPQGAMGEKLFF. V and J are TRBV5-1 and TRBJ1-4; 9 bases map to TRBD1. Germline loops: CDR1 SGHRS, CDR2 YFSETQ. The CDR3 spans 15 residues. Losses at the gene ends were 4 bases for V and 8 bases for J; bases not matched to a gene: 9.

The genes are TRBV7-2 and TRBJ2-1, with D possibly matching TRBD2 (6 bases). V gave up 4 bases and J gave up 0 bases, with 13 bases separating them. Germline assignment: CDR1 SGHTA and CDR2 FQGNSA. The CDR3 has 16 amino acids. CDR3 loop: CASSSQAGLSYNEQFF. CDR3 in DNA: TGTGCCAGCAGCTCTCAAGCGGGCCTCTCCTACAATGAGCAGTTCTTC.

This chain links TRBV14 with TRBJ2-7; D gene ambiguous. Germline V lookup: CDR1 SGHDN, CDR2 FVKESK. The CDR3 spans 17 residues. V was clipped by 0 bases and J by 3 bases, with 18 bases between them. The CDR3 here is CASSQERHFSRHYEQYF. The CDR3 bases are TGTGCCAGCAGCCAAGAACGTCACTTCAGCAGGCACTACGAGCAGTACTTC.

The chain has TRBV11-2 and TRBJ2-1; 9 bases line up with TRBD2. The germline V gene encodes CDR1 SGHAT and CDR2 FQNNGV. The CDR3 loop spans 16 amino acids. The V segment lost 5 bases and the J segment 9 bases; nucleotides outside the gene matches: 14. CDR3 sequence (DNA): TGTGCCAGCAGCGATAAACATAGCGGGAGTTACGGTGAGCAGTTCTTC. Protein: CASSDKHSGSYGEQFF.

The rearrangement joins TRBV19 to TRBJ1-6, with 8 bases that match TRBD1. After removal of 4 bases from V and 6 bases from J, the junction contained 8 bases not matched to a gene. The CDR3 is 16 amino acids. The germline CDR1 and CDR2 sequences are LNHDA and SQIVND (reference sequence). The CDR3, as DNA: TGTGCCAGTAGTACCCGGACAGGGTATAGTAATTCACCCCTCCACTTT. This codes for CASSTRTGYSNSPLHF.

This chain joins TRBV27 and TRBJ2-7, with 12 bases that match TRBD2. In germline, CDR1 is MNHEY, CDR2 SMNVEV (reference sequence). This CDR3 has 14 residues. Unmatched junction bases numbered 7, after V lost 9 bases and J lost 4 bases. This CDR3 reads CARGASGRDYEQYF. The CDR3 DNA sequence: TGTGCCAGGGGTGCTAGCGGGAGGGATTACGAGCAGTACTTC.

The chain employs TRBV14 and TRBJ2-7, with 10 bases aligning to TRBD1. Trimming at V came to 4 bases and at J to 5 bases, leaving 8 bases not matched to a gene. This CDR3 has 15 amino acids. CDR1 is SGHDN and CDR2 is FVKESK in the germline V gene. CDR3 region: CASSRPGQGLDEQYF. The CDR3 nucleotides read TGTGCCAGCAGCCGACCGGGACAGGGGTTAGACGAGCAGTACTTC.

The chain combines TRBV6-1 with TRBJ2-4, with D possibly being TRBD2 (5 bases). Germline lookup yields CDR1 MNHNS and CDR2 SASEGT. Trimming pared 2 bases from V and 6 bases from J, leaving 11 bases between. This CDR3 has 14 amino acids. The CDR3 DNA reads as TGTGCCAGCAGTGAAATTACGGGGAGAAACATTCAGTACTTC. Its protein product is CASSEITGRNIQYF.

The rearrangement uses TRBV11-2 and TRBJ2-7, with D possibly being TRBD2 (7 bases). CDR3 length: 13 amino acids. Germline CDR1 is SGHAT and CDR2 is FQNNGV. V was clipped by 6 bases and J by 4 bases, with 13 bases between them. CDR3 region: CASSQGGVYEQYF. The CDR3 DNA reads TGTGCCAGCAGTCAAGGGGGGGTGTACGAGCAGTACTTC. The full variable domain, completed using reference TRBV11-2 and TRBJ2-7, is EAGVAQSPRYKIIEKRQSVAFWCNPISGHATLYWYQQILGQGPKLLIQFQNNGVVDDSQLPKDRFSAERLKGVDSTLKIQPAKLEDSAVYLCASSQGGVYEQYFGPGTRLTVT.

The chain is built from TRBV5-1 and TRBJ1-2; TRBD1 aligns across 10 bases. This CDR3 spans 16 amino acids. The V gene's germline CDR1 is SGHRS and CDR2 YFSETQ. Trimming cost V 3 bases and J 3 bases; bases outside gene matches: 8. The CDR3 protein is CASSSSTGTGDYGYTF. Written as DNA, the CDR3 is TGCGCCAGCAGCTCTAGCACCGGGACAGGGGACTATGGCTACACCTTC. Full variable domain (rest looked up from reference TRBV5-1 and TRBJ1-2): KAGVTQTPRYLIKTRGQQVTLSCSPISGHRSVSWYQQTPGQGLQFLFEYFSETQRNKGNFPGRFSGRQFSNSRSEMNVSTLELGDSALYLCASSSSTGTGDYGYTFGSGTRLTVV.

The chain uses TRBV9 and TRBJ2-4, with D perhaps TRBD1 (6 bases). The CDR3 is 15 amino acids. CDR1 is SGDLS and CDR2 is YYNGEE in the germline V gene. The V and J ends lost 3 bases and 0 bases respectively, with 10 bases between them. The CDR3 loop reads CASSAPGAAKNIQYF. The CDR3 DNA reads as TGTGCCAGCAGCGCCCCAGGGGCAGCCAAAAACATTCAGTACTTC.

The chain links TRBV5-6 to TRBJ2-7, with 12 nucleotides matching TRBD1. The CDR3 loop spans 15 amino acids. After removal of 3 bases from V and 6 bases from J, the junction contained 7 bases not matched to a gene. Germline lookup yields CDR1 SGHDT and CDR2 YYEEEE. CDR3 nucleotide sequence: TGTGCCAGCAGCTCCTGGGACAGGGGGCCACTCGAGCAGTACTTC. This codes for CASSSWDRGPLEQYF. Full variable domain (rest looked up from reference TRBV5-6 and TRBJ2-7): DAGVTQSPTHLIKTRGQQVTLRCSPKSGHDTVSWYQQALGQGPQFIFQYYEEEERQRGNFPDRFSGHQFPNYSSELNVNALLLGDSALYLCASSSWDRGPLEQYFGPGTRLTVT.

The chain links TRBV7-8 to TRBJ2-7, with 7 bases aligning to TRBD1. This CDR3 comprises 15 residues. Looked up from germline, CDR1 is SGHVS and CDR2 is FQNEAQ. V was pared by 5 bases and J by 3 bases, with 10 bases of the junction left unmatched. CDR3 DNA sequence: TGTGCCAGCAGCCCCTCGGGACAGAGCATCTACGAGCAGTACTTC. It specifies CASSPSGQSIYEQYF.

This clone was seen a single time. This chain links TRBV28 with TRBJ1-6; 8 nucleotides align to TRBD1. The ends lost 8 bases at V and 7 bases at J; junction bases unmatched: 7. Per the germline V gene, CDR1 is MDHEN and CDR2 is SYDVKM. The CDR3 extends over 14 amino acids. The DNA for the CDR3 is TGTGCCAGCGGGGCGCGACAGGGGAATTCACCCCTCCACTTT. Amino acid sequence: CASGARQGNSPLHF. The full variable domain, its missing parts supplied by reference TRBV28 and TRBJ1-6, is DVKVTQSSRYLVKRTGEKVFLECVQDMDHENMFWYRQDPGLGLRLIYFSYDVKMKEKGDIPEGYSVSREKKERFSLILESASTNQTSMYLCASGARQGNSPLHFGNGTRLTVT.